These T cell receptor beta chains were read from a single sample in a study of T cell responses to AZD1222 COVID-19 vaccine. The assay was immunoSEQ multiplex PCR, and TCRdb's table has in-frame clones only and misses some. The data contain about 110,000 clones, approximately 90% of them singletons. Sequencing was performed on peripheral blood, taken on day 0 of AZD1222 vaccination. All receptors derive from an adult in good health. The CDR3 runs from the conserved cysteine through the conserved F or W.

v_call,cdr3_aa
TRBV11-2,CASSLDWGASGVSSYEQYF
TRBV4-3,CASSQDAGRGGQNIQYF
TRBV27,CASSLRGVRDSDTQYF
TRBV25-1,CASRQAGNSPLHF
TRBV30,CAWGLAPEQYF
TRBV7-3,CASSLLGGVQETQYF
TRBV7-2,CASSSRLASTDTQYF
TRBV5-5,CASSFGQGNQPQHF
TRBV19,CASSIAASGGYTF
TRBV7-6,CASSTYTEAFF